Presented here are 13 T cell receptor beta chains from one specimen sequenced in a study of early T cells in non-severe SARS-CoV-2 infection. MiXCR, applied by TCRdb to the 5' RACE reads, yields one record per CDR3 protein. Of about 48,000 distinct CDR3 sequences detected, about 9.2% appear once; the ten largest clones hold roughly 8.3%. What was sequenced was whole blood. These receptors came from an adult who was a healthcare worker with PCR-confirmed SARS-CoV-2 infection or an uninfected control (not recorded which).

This clonotype was counted at least ten times. The genes are TRBV7-9 and TRBJ1-4; 8 positions agree with TRBD1. The germline CDR1 and CDR2 sequences are SEHNR and FQNEAQ (reference sequence). V shed 5 bases and J 8 bases; nucleotides not matched to a gene: 7. The CDR3 has 14 residues. The CDR3 region is CASSPGQGGEKLFF. As DNA, the CDR3 is TGTGCCAGCAGCCCCGGACAGGGCGGAGAAAAACTGTTTTTT.

This clonotype was seen repeatedly, ten times or more. The V call is TRBV18, the J call TRBJ1-5, with a tentative D call TRBD1 (5 bases). Trimming took 5 bases from V and 0 from J, leaving 14 bases between them. The V gene's germline CDR1 is KGHSH and CDR2 LQKENI. The CDR3 sequence is 16 residues long. CDR3 nucleotide sequence: TGTGCCAGCTCAGACTGGGGGACGGTTAGCAATCAGCCCCAGCATTTT. Translation: CASSDWGTVSNQPQHF. The whole variable domain, remainder taken from reference TRBV18 and TRBJ1-5, is NAGVMQNPRHLVRRRGQEARLRCSPMKGHSHVYWYRQLPEEGLKFMVYLQKENIIDESGMPKERFSAEFPKEGPSILRIQQVVRGDSAAYFCASSDWGTVSNQPQHFGDGTRLSIL.

The chain combines TRBV3-1 with TRBJ2-7; the D call may be TRBD1 or TRBD2 (5 bases each). Trimming took 3 bases from V and 0 from J, leaving 9 bases between them. CDR3 length equals 14 residues. Germline CDR1 reads LGHDT; CDR2 reads YNNKEL (reference sequence). CDR3 residues: CASSHLGRSYEQYF. CDR3 coding DNA: TGTGCCAGCAGCCACCTGGGACGCTCCTACGAGCAGTACTTC.

In regard to this clonotype: Since a much larger clone is just one base distant, this may be a read error. The V and J genes are TRBV12-3 or TRBV12-4 and TRBJ2-1; D not resolved. The length of the CDR3 is 11 residues. The CDR3 protein is CANSLLGEQFF. CDR3 bases: TGTGCCAACAGTTTACTGGGGGAGCAGTTCTTC.

The chain is built from TRBV19 and TRBJ1-2, with D unclear. The CDR3 extends over 14 amino acids. The V gene's germline CDR1 is LNHDA and CDR2 SQIVND (reference sequence). V lost 7 bases to trimming and J lost 7 bases, with 19 bases between them. The CDR3 DNA reads as TGTGCCAGTATACACCGGGGTGCTGGTGCTGGCTACACCTTC. It encodes CASIHRGAGAGYTF.

This clonotype appeared a few times. The chain combines TRBV12-3 or TRBV12-4 with TRBJ1-1, with D perhaps TRBD1 (6 bases). The ends were cut back, 3 bases at V and 10 bases at J, with 12 bases in the middle. The CDR3 runs 12 residues. This chain's CDR3 is CASSLDRGSAFF. Here the CDR3 DNA reads TGTGCCAGCAGTTTGGATAGGGGGTCAGCTTTCTTT.

The V and J genes are TRBV4-1 and TRBJ2-2; D gene uncertain. This CDR3 is built from 14 residues. Trimming left V 3 bases short and J 7 bases short, with 12 bases between. Germline-derived CDR1 and CDR2 are MGHRA and YSYEKL. The CDR3 DNA reads as TGCGCCAGCAGCCACCCCAACCGCGACGGGGAGCTGTTTTTT. Its protein is CASSHPNRDGELFF.

The rearrangement links TRBV4-1 to TRBJ2-7; 9 positions agree with TRBD2. V lost 0 bases to trimming and J lost 4 bases; unmatched junction nucleotides: 10. The CDR3 consists of 17 residues. Germline loops: CDR1 MGHRA, CDR2 YSYEKL. The CDR3 protein is CASSQEGVGGRDYEQYF. The CDR3 nucleotides read TGCGCCAGCAGCCAAGAGGGGGTCGGCGGGAGGGATTACGAGCAGTACTTC.

In this sample, this clonotype turned up many times. The genes are TRBV15 and TRBJ2-3; TRBD2 matches 9 bases. In germline, CDR1 is LNHNV, CDR2 YYDKDF (reference sequence). V lost 4 bases to trimming and J lost 3 bases; unmatched junction nucleotides: 8. The CDR3 runs to 16 residues. The CDR3 sequence: CATSMMAGGGTDTQYF. Written as DNA, the CDR3 is TGTGCCACCAGCATGATGGCGGGAGGGGGTACAGATACGCAGTATTTT. Variable domain in full (rest from reference TRBV15 and TRBJ2-3): DAMVIQNPRYQVTQFGKPVTLSCSQTLNHNVMYWYQQKSSQAPKLLFHYYDKDFNNEADTPDNFQSRRPNTSFCFLDIRSPGLGDTAMYLCATSMMAGGGTDTQYFGPGTRLTVL.

This clonotype was counted at least ten times. The rearrangement joins TRBV19 to TRBJ2-5; D uncertain. Germline assignment: CDR1 LNHDA and CDR2 SQIVND (reference sequence). The ends were cut back, 3 bases at V and 5 bases at J, with 10 bases in the middle. This CDR3 spans 13 amino acids. CDR3 amino acids: CASSIVSRETQYF. The DNA for the CDR3 is TGTGCCAGTAGTATTGTTAGCCGGGAGACCCAGTACTTC.

This clonotype was seen at least ten times. The chain uses TRBV29-1 and TRBJ1-5; TRBD1 matches 7 bases. CDR1 is SQVTM, CDR2 ANQGSEA, per germline. CDR3 length equals 15 residues. J lost 2 bases, V lost 6 bases, and 10 bases had no gene match. The CDR3 DNA reads as TGCAGCGTCCCCAGGGGGGGCGAGGGCAATCAGCCCCAGCATTTT. It translates to CSVPRGGEGNQPQHF.

V usage is TRBV20-1 and J usage is TRBJ1-6; 8 bases match TRBD1. In germline, CDR1 is DFQATT, CDR2 SNEGSKA (reference sequence). CDR3 length: 17 residues. With V trimmed by 5 bases and J by 2 bases, 11 bases remained unmatched. The CDR3 DNA is TGCAGTGCTCCTTCGACAGGGGTGACCCCCTATAATTCACCCCTCCACTTT. Encoded protein: CSAPSTGVTPYNSPLHF.

Relative to its sample, this clonotype is large. The chain employs TRBV25-1 and TRBJ1-3; tentative D call: TRBD1 (5 bases). Germline CDR1 MGHDK, CDR2 SYGVNS. This CDR3 has 11 residues. Trimming stripped 10 bases from V and 8 bases from J, with 12 bases between. The CDR3 loop reads CATAPGDTIYF. The CDR3 region has the DNA TGTGCCACGGCCCCGGGGGACACCATATATTTT.